The 26 T cell receptor beta chains below come from one sample, sequenced in a study of long-term antiretroviral therapy in people with HIV. Sequencing relied on immunoSEQ assay v3.0, run at survey level. The repertoire was sequenced with immunoSEQ multiplex PCR; TCRdb's copy has only in-frame clones and lacks some. Of about 21,000 clones in the sample, 84% were seen once. Sample: unsorted PBMCs, taken 1.9 years after starting antiretroviral therapy. The receptors were gathered from a woman between 45 and 65 years old with HIV.

This clone was detected only a few times. This rearrangement joins TRBV7-9 to TRBJ2-5; D is perhaps TRBD1 (5 bases). CDR3 length equals 13 residues. V shed 5 bases and J shed 3 bases, with 10 bases lying between them. CDR1 and CDR2 (germline): SEHNR, FQNEAQ (reference sequence). The chain's CDR3 is CASSVGAEETQYF. The CDR3 nucleotides are TGTGCCAGCAGCGTAGGGGCAGAAGAGACCCAGTACTTC. The complete variable domain, with remaining parts taken from reference TRBV7-9 and TRBJ2-5, reads DTGVSQNPRHKITKRGQNVTFRCDPISEHNRLYWYRQTLGQGPEFLTYFQNEAQLEKSRLLSDRFSAERPKGSFSTLEIQRTEQGDSAMYLCASSVGAEETQYFGPGTRLLVL.

The J gene is TRBJ2-7, the V gene TRBV7-2, with 7 bases that match TRBD1. V gave up 1 base and J gave up 1 base; unmatched junction bases: 4. Germline assignment: CDR1 SGHTA and CDR2 FQGNSA. CDR3 length equals 15 residues. For the CDR3, the DNA is TGTGCCAGCAGCTTAGACTGGGACAGATCCTACGAGCAGTACTTC. This gives the protein CASSLDWDRSYEQYF.

The chain recombines TRBV7-2 with TRBJ2-1; 7 bases are a match to TRBD1. V was clipped by 5 bases and J by 7 bases; unmatched bases: 8. The V gene's germline CDR1 is SGHTA and CDR2 FQGNSA. This CDR3 has 14 residues. The CDR3 protein is CASSNRGMENEQFF. The CDR3, as DNA: TGTGCCAGCAGCAACAGGGGAATGGAGAATGAGCAGTTCTTC.

V usage is TRBV7-2 and J usage is TRBJ2-7; D is unclear. The germline V gene has CDR1 SGHTA and CDR2 FQGNSA. Trimming cost V 1 base and J 0 bases, with 7 bases left between them. The length of the CDR3 is 14 residues. The DNA of the CDR3 is TGTGCCAGCAGCTTAGTCGCAGCCTCCTACGAGCAGTACTTC. Amino acids: CASSLVAASYEQYF.

This clone showed up just once. The chain combines TRBV2 with TRBJ1-1; perhaps TRBD1 as D (5 bases). V lost 8 bases to trimming and J lost 1 base, with 8 bases between them. Germline CDR1 is SNHLY and CDR2 is FYNNEI. This CDR3 is built from 12 residues. The chain's CDR3 is CASRGANTEAFF. The DNA for the CDR3 is TGTGCCAGCCGCGGGGCGAACACTGAAGCTTTCTTT.

The CDR3 region has the DNA TGTGCCAGCAGCTTAGAAGAGGGTGGGGCTAACGGCTACACCTTC. Protein sequence: CASSLEEGGANGYTF. The V gene is TRBV7-9, the J gene TRBJ1-2, with TRBD1 as a possible D gene (5 bases). Germline V gene data show CDR1 as SEHNR and CDR2 as FQNEAQ (reference sequence). CDR3 length: 15 residues. V lost 1 base and J 8 bases, leaving 17 bases between the germline ends.

The chain is built from TRBV5-4 and TRBJ2-7; TRBD1 matches at 9 bases. The CDR3 spans 13 residues. Germline CDR1 reads SGHNT; CDR2 reads YYREEE (reference sequence). The J segment lost 5 bases and the V segment lost 0 bases, leaving 0 bases of the junction unmatched. The CDR3 coding sequence is TGTGCCAGCAGCTTGGGGGACAGGGACGAGCAGTACTTC. As protein: CASSLGDRDEQYF.

This clone was detected a few times. This sequence joins TRBV4-1 and TRBJ1-2; D is uncertain. Trimming shortened V by 3 bases and J by 10 bases, and 9 bases separated the two germline ends. CDR1 and CDR2 from the germline V gene are MGHRA and YSYEKL. This CDR3 is built from 11 residues. CDR3 residues: CASSQNRHYTF. CDR3 nucleotides: TGCGCCAGCAGCCAGAACCGGCACTACACCTTC.

This clone is a singleton in its sample. The chain carries TRBV13 and TRBJ1-3, with a tentative D call TRBD1 (5 bases). The CDR3 sequence is 16 residues long. V gave up 7 bases and J gave up 0 bases, with 16 bases separating them. Germline V gene lookup returns CDR1 PRHDT and CDR2 FYEKMQ (reference sequence). The CDR3 sequence is CASTIQGRRSGNTIYF. CDR3 sequence (DNA): TGTGCCAGCACCATTCAGGGACGTCGCTCTGGAAACACCATATATTTT.

This chain joins TRBV4-1 and TRBJ2-3; 7 positions agree with TRBD2. Losses at the gene ends were 1 base for V and 5 bases for J; bases not matched to a gene: 21. Germline V gives CDR1 MGHRA, CDR2 YSYEKL. The CDR3 extends over 20 amino acids. The DNA for the CDR3 is TGCGCCAGCAGCCAAGGTCCTAGCGGAACTAACAGGCTCTGGATAGATACGCAGTATTTT. Translated: CASSQGPSGTNRLWIDTQYF.

This clone was detected only a few times. The V call is TRBV5-1, the J call TRBJ2-7, with 8 bases lining up with TRBD1. This CDR3 region has 12 residues. The germline V gene has CDR1 SGHRS and CDR2 YFSETQ. V shed 8 bases and J 6 bases; nucleotides not matched to a gene: 7. CDR3 residues: CARKQGVGEQYF. The CDR3 nucleotides are TGCGCCAGAAAACAGGGGGTCGGCGAGCAGTACTTC.

The chain uses TRBV28 and TRBJ2-4, with D tentatively TRBD2 (6 bases). Germline CDR1 MDHEN, CDR2 SYDVKM. The CDR3 is 16 residues long. V was pared by 6 bases and J by 3 bases, with 18 bases between. The CDR3 reads CASSRGPGGDKNIQYF. Written as DNA, the CDR3 is TGTGCCAGCAGCAGAGGGCCAGGAGGGGACAAAAACATTCAGTACTTC.

The chain carries TRBV27 and TRBJ1-5; the D is unclear. V was pared by 8 bases and J by 9 bases, with 29 bases between. Germline-derived CDR1 and CDR2 are MNHEY and SMNVEV (reference sequence). The length of the CDR3 is 17 residues. The CDR3, as DNA: TGTGCCAGCGCCCCAGAGGAGAACTTGTTAGCCCCGGGGCCCCAGCATTTT. Translating gives CASAPEENLLAPGPQHF.

The V gene is TRBV30, the J gene TRBJ1-2; 11 positions match TRBD1. The length of the CDR3 is 14 residues. With 3 bases clipped from V and 3 bases from J, the junction kept 3 bases outside the gene matches. The germline V gene has CDR1 GTSNPN and CDR2 SVGIG (reference sequence). Written as DNA, the CDR3 is TGTGCCTGGAGGGGGACAGGGGGGTACTATGGCTACACCTTC. As protein: CAWRGTGGYYGYTF.

This chain joins TRBV5-1 and TRBJ2-7; perhaps TRBD2 as D (5 bases). The V gene's germline CDR1 is SGHRS and CDR2 YFSETQ. The CDR3 covers 16 residues. Trimming stripped 0 bases from V and 2 bases from J, with 15 bases between. CDR3 coding DNA: TGCGCCAGCAGCTTGGAGCCTGTCGAGGAGGCCTACGAGCAGTACTTC. Protein product: CASSLEPVEEAYEQYF.

The V and J genes are TRBV4-2 and TRBJ2-2; 8 positions match TRBD1. V lost 2 bases to trimming and J lost 8 bases; unmatched junction nucleotides: 10. The CDR3 has 16 amino acids. Looked up from germline, CDR1 is LGHNA and CDR2 is YNFKEQ. The CDR3 sequence: CASSQNTGTGLGELFF. The CDR3, as DNA: TGTGCCAGCAGCCAAAACACCGGGACAGGCCTGGGGGAGCTGTTTTTT.

The V and J genes are TRBV5-4 and TRBJ2-7, with TRBD2 identical over 7 bases. V was clipped by 3 bases and J by 6 bases; unmatched bases: 9. Germline V CDR1 and CDR2: SGHNT, YYREEE (reference sequence). The length of the CDR3 is 14 residues. The CDR3 region is CASSSGGWSSEQYF. The DNA of the CDR3 is TGTGCCAGCAGCTCGGGGGGATGGAGTTCCGAGCAGTACTTC. Based on the CDR3 plus reference TRBV5-4 and TRBJ2-7, the full variable domain is ETGVTQSPTHLIKTRGQQVTLRCSSQSGHNTVSWYQQALGQGPQFIFQYYREEENGRGNFPPRFSGLQFPNYSSELNVNALELDDSALYLCASSSGGWSSEQYFGPGTRLTVT.

The V gene is TRBV28, the J gene TRBJ1-1, with unresolved D. This CDR3 comprises 16 residues. Between the trimmed V and J ends, which lost 4 bases and 0 bases, there was a span of 15 bases. From germline, CDR1 is MDHEN and CDR2 SYDVKM. This chain's CDR3 is CASSSLDKSMNTEAFF. CDR3 nucleotides: TGTGCCAGCAGTTCCCTCGACAAATCCATGAACACTGAAGCTTTCTTT.

The rearrangement links TRBV20-1 to TRBJ2-5; no clear D. The CDR3 spans 11 residues. CDR1 and CDR2 from the germline V gene are DFQATT and SNEGSKA (reference sequence). Trimming took 4 bases from V and 0 from J, leaving 3 bases between them. CDR3 region: CSATHQETQYF. The CDR3 nucleotides read TGCAGTGCTACCCACCAAGAGACCCAGTACTTC.

The chain is built from TRBV7-9 and TRBJ1-1; maybe TRBD1 (6 bases). Looked up from germline, CDR1 is SEHNR and CDR2 is FQNEAQ (reference sequence). This CDR3 is 16 amino acids long. V lost 4 bases, J lost 1 base, and 16 bases lay in between. The CDR3, as DNA: TGTGCCAGCAGCTCTAATATGGACAGAGCGAACACTGAAGCTTTCTTT. This encodes CASSSNMDRANTEAFF.

The chain couples TRBV5-1 to TRBJ1-1; TRBD1 might be the D (5 bases). Germline V gives CDR1 SGHRS, CDR2 YFSETQ. With 4 bases removed from V and 0 bases from J, the gap between germline ends came to 19 bases. The CDR3 runs to 17 residues. CDR3 bases: TGCGCCAGCAGCCGAAGAATACCGGGACTCCTGAACACTGAAGCTTTCTTT. It is translated as CASSRRIPGLLNTEAFF.

This sequence joins TRBV10-3 and TRBJ2-1, with D tentatively TRBD2 (7 bases). The V gene lost 8 bases and the J gene lost 4 bases, with 15 bases spanning the gap. CDR1 ENHRY and CDR2 SYGVKD come from the germline V gene. The CDR3 has 14 amino acids. The CDR3 loop is CAIAGAGAYNEQFF. Written as DNA, the CDR3 is TGTGCCATCGCGGGGGCAGGGGCTTACAATGAGCAGTTCTTC.

The chain couples TRBV5-1 to TRBJ1-6, with D maybe TRBD1 (5 bases). CDR1 and CDR2 from the germline V gene are SGHRS and YFSETQ. Trimming took 4 bases from V and 8 from J, leaving 13 bases between them. This CDR3 region has 14 residues. The CDR3 sequence is CASSRDFGDSPLHF. The CDR3 DNA reads TGCGCCAGCAGCCGGGACTTCGGGGATTCACCCCTCCACTTT.

V is TRBV5-1 and J is TRBJ2-3, with a possible D match to TRBD1 (5 bases). The ends were cut back, 3 bases at V and 0 bases at J, with 11 bases in the middle. Germline CDR1 SGHRS, CDR2 YFSETQ. The length of the CDR3 is 15 residues. CDR3: CASSSQEISTDTQYF. The CDR3 nucleotides read TGCGCCAGCAGCTCACAGGAGATAAGCACAGATACGCAGTATTTT.

This chain uses TRBV9 with TRBJ2-5, with 8 bases matching TRBD2. Trimming at V came to 0 bases and at J to 2 bases, leaving 9 bases not matched to a gene. Germline V CDR1 and CDR2: SGDLS, YYNGEE. There are 17 residues in the CDR3. The CDR3 sequence: CASSVASGTRLQETQYF. CDR3 in DNA: TGTGCCAGCAGCGTAGCGTCCGGGACTAGGCTACAAGAGACCCAGTACTTC.

The chain joins TRBV9 to TRBJ2-2, with TRBD2 matching 7 bases. This CDR3 contains 15 residues. CDR1 is SGDLS, CDR2 YYNGEE, per germline. With 4 bases clipped from V and 1 base from J, the junction kept 4 bases outside the gene matches. CDR3 in amino acids: CASSPRGGNTGELFF. CDR3 bases: TGTGCCAGCAGCCCCCGCGGGGGGAACACCGGGGAGCTGTTTTTT.